This passage covers 23 T cell receptor beta chains from one sample sequenced in a study of blood T cell repertoires in COVID-19. Assay used: immunoSEQ multiplex PCR; TCRdb lists only in-frame clones, some missing. The table includes approximately 480,000 clones, 89% detected once. The specimen was peripheral blood. Receptor source: a man younger than 30 with COVID-19, enrolled during active disease.

This clone has only one observation. The rearrangement uses TRBV24-1 and TRBJ2-3; TRBD2 agrees at 8 bases. The ends lost 11 bases at V and 2 bases at J; junction bases unmatched: 8. Germline-derived CDR1 and CDR2 are KGHDR and SFDVKD. The CDR3 sequence is 14 residues long. The CDR3 DNA reads TGTGCCATCCTACTAGCGGACCACACAGATACGCAGTATTTT. As protein: CAILLADHTDTQYF.

This clone was seen once. The gene calls are TRBV27 and TRBJ2-3, with 7 bases that match TRBD1. CDR1 and CDR2 from the germline V gene are MNHEY and SMNVEV (reference sequence). The V gene end was trimmed by 0 bases and the J gene end by 2 bases; junction bases not matched to a gene: 5. This CDR3 comprises 16 residues. CDR3 protein: CASSLSAGGSTDTQYF. The CDR3 region has the DNA TGTGCCAGCAGTTTATCTGCAGGGGGATCCACAGATACGCAGTATTTT.

The chain recombines TRBV9 with TRBJ1-4; 8 bases match TRBD1. The CDR3 loop spans 14 amino acids. With V trimmed by 1 base and J by 8 bases, 4 bases remained unmatched. The germline CDR1 and CDR2 sequences are SGDLS and YYNGEE. CDR3 residues: CASSVQGAAEKLFF. Here the CDR3 DNA reads TGTGCCAGCAGCGTACAGGGGGCGGCGGAAAAACTGTTTTTT.

The chain has TRBV5-4 and TRBJ2-1; D may be TRBD1 (7 bases). The CDR3 loop spans 16 amino acids. Germline CDR1 reads SGHNT; CDR2 reads YYREEE (reference sequence). V was pared by 4 bases and J by 9 bases, with 23 bases between. CDR3 sequence: CASSQQGILVGGEQFF. The CDR3 nucleotides are TGTGCCAGCAGCCAACAGGGGATCCTTGTGGGGGGTGAGCAGTTCTTC.

Details on this clone: The sample carries other DNA sequences with the same CDR3. The chain couples TRBV18 to TRBJ2-7; 7 nucleotides agree with TRBD1. There are 12 residues in the CDR3. V gave up 6 bases and J gave up 6 bases; unmatched junction bases: 5. Germline CDR1 and CDR2: KGHSH and LQKENI. As DNA, the CDR3 is TGTGCCAGCTCGCCCTCAGGGGGCGAGCAGTACTTC. Its protein product is CASSPSGGEQYF. The entire variable domain, with the rest obtained from reference TRBV18 and TRBJ2-7, is as follows: NAGVMQNPRHLVRRRGQEARLRCSPMKGHSHVYWYRQLPEEGLKFMVYLQKENIIDESGMPKERFSAEFPKEGPSILRIQQVVRGDSAAYFCASSPSGGEQYFGPGTRLTVT.

The chain recombines TRBV4-1 with TRBJ1-2; 7 positions match TRBD1. Germline values: CDR1 MGHRA, CDR2 YSYEKL. V lost 7 bases, J lost 4 bases, and 15 bases stayed unmatched. This CDR3 comprises 16 residues. As DNA, the CDR3 is TGCGCCAGCACCCCCAGACAGGGAGGAATAGGCTATGGCTACACCTTC. As protein: CASTPRQGGIGYGYTF.

Comment on this clone: Since a much larger clone is just one base distant, this may be a read error. The chain recombines TRBV28 with TRBJ1-2; TRBD1 agrees at 8 bases. V lost 6 bases and J lost 3; bases outside the gene matches: 3. CDR3 length equals 13 residues. The germline gives CDR1 MDHEN, CDR2 SYDVKM. The CDR3 coding sequence is TGTGCCAGCAGGCCACAGGGGGACTATGGCTACACCTTC. It encodes CASRPQGDYGYTF.

As DNA, the CDR3 is TGCGCCAGCAGCGATAGCGGGTCCCGCACAGATACGCAGTATTTT. Translated, it gives CASSDSGSRTDTQYF. The chain employs TRBV5-1 and TRBJ2-3; 7 nucleotides align to TRBD2. Germline values: CDR1 SGHRS, CDR2 YFSETQ. CDR3 size: 15 residues. The V gene end was trimmed by 4 bases and the J gene end by 1 base; junction bases not matched to a gene: 6.

In this sample, this clone turned up once. The chain carries TRBV28 and TRBJ2-3; possibly TRBD1 for D (6 bases). The CDR3 loop spans 13 amino acids. Germline loops: CDR1 MDHEN, CDR2 SYDVKM. V dropped 5 bases and J dropped 6 bases, with 12 bases sitting between them. In DNA, the CDR3 is TGTGCCAGCAGTACCACAGGGCCCGATACGCAGTATTTT. Its translation: CASSTTGPDTQYF.

The chain employs TRBV19 and TRBJ2-7, with 8 nucleotides matching TRBD1. CDR1 and CDR2 from the germline V gene are LNHDA and SQIVND (reference sequence). CDR3 length: 14 amino acids. CDR3 protein: CAIKDRARSYEQYF. The CDR3 DNA follows: TGTGCGATCAAGGACAGGGCCCGTTCCTACGAGCAGTACTTC. The full variable domain, rest sourced from reference TRBV19 and TRBJ2-7, is DGGITQSPKYLFRKEGQNVTLSCEQNLNHDAMYWYRQDPGQGLRLIYYSQIVNDFQKGDIAEGYSVSREKKESFPLTVTSAQKNPTAFYLCAIKDRARSYEQYFGPGTRLTVT.

The genes are TRBV7-2 and TRBJ2-5; 8 bases are shared with TRBD2. The V segment lost 1 base and the J segment 5 bases; nucleotides outside the gene matches: 6. The CDR3 length is 15 residues. Germline CDR1 reads SGHTA; CDR2 reads FQGNSA. The CDR3 sequence: CASSLVGREAETQYF. In DNA, the CDR3 is TGTGCCAGCAGCTTAGTGGGGCGGGAGGCCGAGACCCAGTACTTC.

The chain carries TRBV27 and TRBJ2-3; tentative D call: TRBD2 (6 bases). The germline V gene has CDR1 MNHEY and CDR2 SMNVEV (reference sequence). V was shortened by 3 bases and J by 6 bases, with 19 bases between the two germline ends. The CDR3 contains 16 residues. CDR3 DNA sequence: TGTGCCAGCAGTTTGGGGCGGGGCGGGGCTCTGGATACGCAGTATTTT. Its protein is CASSLGRGGALDTQYF.

This clone has just a few counts. The V and J genes are TRBV18 and TRBJ1-1; tentatively, D is TRBD1 (5 bases). The CDR3 extends over 14 amino acids. Germline-derived CDR1 and CDR2 are KGHSH and LQKENI. Trimming took 3 bases from V and 0 from J, leaving 8 bases between them. The CDR3 sequence: CASSPTDLNTEAFF. The DNA for the CDR3 is TGTGCCAGCTCACCGACAGACCTGAACACTGAAGCTTTCTTT.

The V and J genes are TRBV5-5 and TRBJ2-4; TRBD2 matches at 13 bases. The J segment lost 0 bases and the V segment lost 4 bases, leaving 13 bases of the junction unmatched. This CDR3 region has 20 residues. The germline V gene encodes CDR1 SGHKS and CDR2 YYEKEE (reference sequence). The CDR3 bases are TGTGCCAGCAGCCCGCGGCCCGGACTAGCGGGAGATCTAGCCAAAAACATTCAGTACTTC. Its translation: CASSPRPGLAGDLAKNIQYF.

The chain links TRBV19 to TRBJ1-5, with TRBD1 matching over 7 bases. The CDR3 has 18 residues. V was pared by 7 bases and J by 0 bases, with 15 bases of the junction left unmatched. CDR1 and CDR2 from the germline V gene are LNHDA and SQIVND (reference sequence). CDR3 nucleotides: TGTGCCAGTATTCAGACAGACAGGGTGGGTTATAGCAATCAGCCCCAGCATTTT. Its protein product is CASIQTDRVGYSNQPQHF.

The rearrangement links TRBV5-1 to TRBJ2-3, with TRBD2 identical over 11 bases. The CDR3 extends over 15 amino acids. Germline V gene data show CDR1 as SGHRS and CDR2 as YFSETQ. V gave up 3 bases and J gave up 5 bases; unmatched junction bases: 5. In DNA form, the CDR3 reads TGCGCCAGCAGCTGGACTAGCGGGTTAGAAGATACGCAGTATTTT. This sequence encodes CASSWTSGLEDTQYF.

The V gene is TRBV19, the J gene TRBJ2-7; weak D call: TRBD1 (6 bases). V was clipped by 5 bases and J by 3 bases, with 14 bases between them. Germline V gene sequence: CDR1 LNHDA, CDR2 SQIVND (reference sequence). The CDR3 sequence is 14 residues long. The CDR3 bases are TGTGCCAGTAGTGAACAGGGCCGATACTACGAGCAGTACTTC. This translates into CASSEQGRYYEQYF.

This chain uses TRBV7-9 with TRBJ2-3; D perhaps matches TRBD2 (6 bases). Trimming left V 1 base short and J 2 bases short, with 13 bases between. CDR3 length equals 16 residues. Germline V gene sequence: CDR1 SEHNR, CDR2 FQNEAQ (reference sequence). This CDR3 is CASSLGDRDSTDTQYF. For the CDR3, the DNA is TGTGCCAGCAGCTTAGGGGACCGGGACTCCACAGATACGCAGTATTTT.

The chain carries TRBV3-1 (or the pseudogene TRBV3-2) and TRBJ2-3; possible D gene TRBD2, 5 bases. Germline V gives CDR1 LGHDT, CDR2 YNNKEL (reference sequence). The CDR3 totals 13 residues. V lost 2 bases, J lost 9 bases, and 12 bases lay in between. The CDR3 nucleotides are TGTGCCAGCAGCCAATGGACTGATTCCACGCAGTATTTT. Its translation: CASSQWTDSTQYF.

V is TRBV7-9 and J is TRBJ1-2; D remains unclear. Trimming pared 2 bases from V and 0 bases from J, leaving 4 bases between. CDR3 length equals 13 residues. The V gene's germline CDR1 is SEHNR and CDR2 FQNEAQ (reference sequence). CDR3 in DNA: TGTGCCAGCAGCTTACAGGCTAACTATGGCTACACCTTC. Protein sequence: CASSLQANYGYTF.

The chain uses TRBV6-6 and TRBJ2-2; a possible D gene is TRBD1 (5 bases). Germline V gene data show CDR1 as MNHNY and CDR2 as SVGAGI (reference sequence). The germline V and J ends were trimmed by 4 bases and 1 base, with 7 bases remaining between them. The CDR3 totals 14 residues. This chain's CDR3 is CASSSQGNTGELFF. The CDR3 DNA is TGTGCCAGCAGTTCTCAGGGGAACACCGGGGAGCTGTTTTTT.

J is TRBJ2-2 and V is TRBV7-3, with TRBD1 matching 7 bases. CDR3 length: 15 amino acids. Trimming removed 5 bases from V and 0 bases from J; junction bases left unmatched: 3. The germline CDR1 and CDR2 sequences are SGHTA and FQGTGA. The CDR3 is CASSQGTANTGELFF. The CDR3 bases are TGTGCCAGCAGCCAAGGGACAGCGAACACCGGGGAGCTGTTTTTT.

In this sample, this clone turned up once. The chain has TRBV24-1 and TRBJ2-5; a weak D match, TRBD2 (6 bases). Deletions cut 2 bases from V and 4 bases from J, with 16 bases between. The CDR3 is 16 residues long. The germline gives CDR1 KGHDR, CDR2 SFDVKD. This chain's CDR3 is CATSDWVGGVGETQYF. The DNA for the CDR3 is TGTGCCACCAGTGATTGGGTCGGGGGAGTCGGAGAGACCCAGTACTTC.